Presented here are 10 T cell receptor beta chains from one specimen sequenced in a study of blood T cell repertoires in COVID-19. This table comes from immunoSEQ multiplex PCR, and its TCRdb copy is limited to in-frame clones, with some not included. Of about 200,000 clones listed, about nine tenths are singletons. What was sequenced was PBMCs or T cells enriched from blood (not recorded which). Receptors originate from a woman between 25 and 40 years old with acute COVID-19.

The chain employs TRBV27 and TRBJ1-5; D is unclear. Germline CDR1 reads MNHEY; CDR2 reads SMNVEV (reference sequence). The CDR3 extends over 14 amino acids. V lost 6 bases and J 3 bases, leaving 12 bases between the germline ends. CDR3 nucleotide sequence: TGTGCCAGCAGATTGACATCGGACAATCAGCCCCAGCATTTT. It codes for CASRLTSDNQPQHF.

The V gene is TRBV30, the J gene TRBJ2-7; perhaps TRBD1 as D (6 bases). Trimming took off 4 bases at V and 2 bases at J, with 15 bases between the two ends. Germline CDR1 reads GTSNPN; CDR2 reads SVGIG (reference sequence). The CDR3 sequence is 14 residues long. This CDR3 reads CAWTRGQLPYEQYF. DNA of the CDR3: TGTGCCTGGACTAGAGGACAGCTACCCTACGAGCAGTACTTC.

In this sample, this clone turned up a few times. The CDR3 sequence is CASSLGGGGGRYGYTF. The CDR3 region has the DNA TGTGCCAGCAGCTTAGGAGGAGGGGGAGGGCGGTATGGCTACACCTTC. The rearrangement links TRBV7-9 to TRBJ1-2, with D tentatively TRBD1 (6 bases). This CDR3 has 16 amino acids. The V gene lost 1 base and the J gene lost 5 bases, with 17 bases spanning the gap. In germline, CDR1 is SEHNR, CDR2 FQNEAQ (reference sequence). Full variable domain (rest looked up from reference TRBV7-9 and TRBJ1-2): DTGVSQNPRHKITKRGQNVTFRCDPISEHNRLYWYRQTLGQGPEFLTYFQNEAQLEKSRLLSDRFSAERPKGSFSTLEIQRTEQGDSAMYLCASSLGGGGGRYGYTFGSGTRLTVV.

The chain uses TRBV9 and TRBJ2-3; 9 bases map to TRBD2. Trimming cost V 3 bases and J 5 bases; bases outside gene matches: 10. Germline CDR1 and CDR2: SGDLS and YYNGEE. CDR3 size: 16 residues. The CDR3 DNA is TGTGCCAGCAGCGACCAGACTAGCGGAAGGGGAGATACGCAGTATTTT. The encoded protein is CASSDQTSGRGDTQYF.

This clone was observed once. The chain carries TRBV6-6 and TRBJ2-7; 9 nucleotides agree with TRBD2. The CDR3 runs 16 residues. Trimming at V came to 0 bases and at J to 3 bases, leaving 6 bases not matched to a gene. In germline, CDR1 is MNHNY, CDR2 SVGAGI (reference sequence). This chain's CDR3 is CASSYSGGGGFYEQYF. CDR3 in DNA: TGTGCCAGCAGTTACTCGGGCGGGGGGGGATTCTACGAGCAGTACTTC.

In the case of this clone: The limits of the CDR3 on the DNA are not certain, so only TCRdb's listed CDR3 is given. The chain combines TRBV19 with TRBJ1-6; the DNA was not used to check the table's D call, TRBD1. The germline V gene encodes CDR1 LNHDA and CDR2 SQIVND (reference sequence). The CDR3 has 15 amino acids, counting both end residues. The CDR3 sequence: CASTSVGTGVWPLHF.

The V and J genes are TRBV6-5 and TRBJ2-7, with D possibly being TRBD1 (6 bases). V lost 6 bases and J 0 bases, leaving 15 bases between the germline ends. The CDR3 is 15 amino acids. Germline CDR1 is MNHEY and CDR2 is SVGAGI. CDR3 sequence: CASSPSTGRSYEQYF. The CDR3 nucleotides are TGTGCCAGCAGCCCCTCGACAGGCCGCTCCTACGAGCAGTACTTC.

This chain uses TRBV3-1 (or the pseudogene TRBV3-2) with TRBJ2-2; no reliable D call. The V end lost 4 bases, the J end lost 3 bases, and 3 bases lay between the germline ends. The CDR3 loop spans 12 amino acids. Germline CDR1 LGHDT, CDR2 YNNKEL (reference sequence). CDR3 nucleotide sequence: TGTGCCAGCAGCCCCTACACCGGGGAGCTGTTTTTT. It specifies CASSPYTGELFF.

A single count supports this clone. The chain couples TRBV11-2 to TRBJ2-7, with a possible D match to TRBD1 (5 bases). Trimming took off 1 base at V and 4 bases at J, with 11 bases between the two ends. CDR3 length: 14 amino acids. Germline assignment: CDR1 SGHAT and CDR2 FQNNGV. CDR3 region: CASSLGGAIYEQYF. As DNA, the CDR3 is TGTGCCAGCAGCTTAGGTGGGGCAATTTACGAGCAGTACTTC.

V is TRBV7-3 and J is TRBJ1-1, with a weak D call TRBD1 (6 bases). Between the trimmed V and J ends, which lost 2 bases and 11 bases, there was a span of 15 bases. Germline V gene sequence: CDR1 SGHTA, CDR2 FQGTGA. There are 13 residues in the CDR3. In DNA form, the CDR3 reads TGTGCCAGCAGCTTAGGGTGGACAGATCCGGCTTTCTTT. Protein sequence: CASSLGWTDPAFF.